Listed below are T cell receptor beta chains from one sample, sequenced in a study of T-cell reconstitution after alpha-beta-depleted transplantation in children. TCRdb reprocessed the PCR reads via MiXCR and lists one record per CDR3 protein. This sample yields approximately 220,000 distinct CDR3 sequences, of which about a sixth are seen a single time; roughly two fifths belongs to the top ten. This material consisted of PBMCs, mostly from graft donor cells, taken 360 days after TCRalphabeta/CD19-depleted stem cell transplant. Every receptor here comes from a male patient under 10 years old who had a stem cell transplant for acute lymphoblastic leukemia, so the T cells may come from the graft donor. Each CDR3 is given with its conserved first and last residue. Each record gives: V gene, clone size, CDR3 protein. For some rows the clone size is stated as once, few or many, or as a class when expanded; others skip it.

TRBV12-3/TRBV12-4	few	CASSSLPSSYNEQFF
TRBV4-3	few	CASSQEPPQIARAYNEQFF
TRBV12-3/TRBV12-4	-	CASSVGTSGGNTGELFF
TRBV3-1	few	CASSQVGGGSTDTQYF
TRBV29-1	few	CSVEDEQDLPYNEQFF
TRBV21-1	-	CASSKVVGHLQETQYF
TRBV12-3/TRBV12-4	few	CASSLRGGGIGTEAFF
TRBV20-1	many	CSARDLGKGNTEAFF
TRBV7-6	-	CASSLVPLTSGGKVELFF
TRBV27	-	CASSLGPTGTNYEQYF
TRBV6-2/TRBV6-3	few	CASSFLAGGYNEQFF
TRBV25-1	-	CASSPGQGVSNEKLFF
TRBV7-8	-	CASSLARPPMLRDTDTQYF
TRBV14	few	CASSHMGRPTNEKLFF
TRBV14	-	CASSQVRGGRGYNEQFF
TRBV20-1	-	CSARAYNEQFF
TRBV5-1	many	CASSLEYQVRTEAFF
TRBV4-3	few	CASSQEAARESPLHF
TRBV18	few	CASSPNYESSGNTIYF
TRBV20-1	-	CSAHSGNRASTEAFF
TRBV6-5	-	CASSYVDRNTGELFF
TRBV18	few	CASSNRQRLFF
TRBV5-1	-	CASSLRARTGHVGEQYF
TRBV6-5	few	CASSYTVNTEAFF
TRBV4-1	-	CASSQDSGGTIYF
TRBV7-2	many	CASSLRAGGLQEETQYF
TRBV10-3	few	CAISDPRGGGQETQYF
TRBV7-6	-	CASSFTASGGVLTDTQYF
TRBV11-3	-	CASSFSVRGAITDTQYF
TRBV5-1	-	CATSPGGTDTQYF
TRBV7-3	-	CASSFSHRGGGYEQYF
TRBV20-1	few	CSASPTGETSEAFF
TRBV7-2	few	CASRVGTGVYEQYF